A selection of T cell receptor beta chains follows, all from one sample in a study of cytomegalovirus exposure and HLA in healthy donors. TCRdb keeps only in-frame clones here, not all; method: immunoSEQ multiplex PCR. The sample holds roughly 100,000 clones; roughly four fifths are singletons and the top ten take more than 9%. The sample comprised PBMCs. The source is a man aged 50 to 59 in good health and CMV-seronegative. The CDR3 runs from the conserved cysteine through the conserved F or W. The D gene is left open where the match is weak. Clone sizes are given selectively: once, few, many, or a class where the clone is expanded.

TRBD1 | 15 | TRBJ1-5 | . | TRBV19 | TGTGCCAGTGCCTTACGACAGGGGACGAGCCAGCCCCAGCATTTT | CASALRQGTSQPQHF
TRBD1 | 12 | TRBJ1-2 | . | TRBV6-1 | TGTGCCAGCAGTGCGACAGGGTATGGCTACACCTTC | CASSATGYGYTF
TRBD1 | 14 | TRBJ2-7 | . | TRBV2 | TGTGCCAGCAGTGAGGACAGGGGGGCCTACGAGCAGTACTTC | CASSEDRGAYEQYF
. | 15 | TRBJ2-7 | . | TRBV28 | TGTGCCAGCAGTTTCGGTATTGAGGTCTCCTACGAGCAGTACTTC | CASSFGIEVSYEQYF
. | 16 | TRBJ2-1 | once | TRBV6-6 | TGTGCCAGCAGTTACAGGGAGACTAGCTCCTACAATGAGCAGTTCTTC | CASSYRETSSYNEQFF
TRBD2 | 15 | TRBJ2-3 | . | TRBV19 | TGTGCCAGTAGTAATAGCGGGAGGGCCGCAGATACGCAGTATTTT | CASSNSGRAADTQYF
. | 15 | TRBJ2-7 | . | TRBV18 | TGTGCCAGCTCACCTATCGACTCCGGTACCTACGAGCAGTACTTC | CASSPIDSGTYEQYF
TRBD1 | 13 | TRBJ2-5 | . | TRBV28 | TGTGCCAGCAGCAGACAGGGGGCAGAGACCCAGTACTTC | CASSRQGAETQYF
. | 15 | TRBJ1-1 | . | TRBV28 | TGTGCCAGCAGTTTACGTGGGGCAGGGAACACTGAAGCTTTCTTT | CASSLRGAGNTEAFF
. | 16 | TRBJ2-7 | . | TRBV9 | TGTGCCAGCAGCGTAGCTGCCGGGACAAGGCCGAACGAGCAGTACTTC | CASSVAAGTRPNEQYF
. | 16 | TRBJ1-4 | few | TRBV6-5 | TGTGCCAGCAGTTACACACGGACAGCCGGAGTTGAAAAACTGTTTTTT | CASSYTRTAGVEKLFF
. | 11 | TRBJ2-3 | once | TRBV20-1 | TGCAGTGCTAGCCTCACAGATACGCAGTATTTT | CSASLTDTQYF
. | 16 | TRBJ1-6 | . | TRBV6-5 | TGTGCCAGCAGTTACGCGGCCGGGATCTATAATTCACCCCTCCACTTT | CASSYAAGIYNSPLHF
. | 16 | TRBJ1-6 | . | TRBV2 | TGTGCCAGCAGTGATACGTCGGGGGTTCGTAATTCACCCCTCCACTTT | CASSDTSGVRNSPLHF
. | 13 | TRBJ1-1 | . | TRBV28 | TGTGCCAGCAGTTCCGCAGTGAACACTGAAGCTTTCTTT | CASSSAVNTEAFF
TRBD2 | 16 | TRBJ2-3 | . | TRBV4-2 | TGTGCCAGCAGCCAAGATGGGGGGGAAAGCACAGATACGCAGTATTTT | CASSQDGGESTDTQYF
TRBD1 | 13 | TRBJ1-6 | . | TRBV7-3 | TGTGCCAGCAGTTACTCAGGGGGCTCACCCCTCCACTTT | CASSYSGGSPLHF
TRBD2 | 15 | TRBJ2-1 | . | TRBV7-8 | TGTGCCAGCAGCGGGGCTTGGGAGGGTTGGAATGAGCAGTTCTTC | CASSGAWEGWNEQFF
. | 13 | TRBJ2-2 | . | TRBV5-1 | TGCGCCAGCAGCACGCACTTCGCCGGGGAGCTGTTTTTT | CASSTHFAGELFF
. | 18 | TRBJ2-7 | . | TRBV7-9 | TGTGCCAGCAGCTTAGATCTAGTCGCAGGAGGCAGGATCTACGAGCAGTACTTC | CASSLDLVAGGRIYEQYF
. | 13 | TRBJ1-5 | . | TRBV5-5 | TGTGCCAGCAGCACTGGGACATATCAGCCCCAGCATTTT | CASSTGTYQPQHF
TRBD1 | 14 | TRBJ1-5 | few | TRBV7-9 | TGTGCCAGCAGTGTGACAGGGAGAGGTCAGCCCCAGCATTTT | CASSVTGRGQPQHF
. | 15 | TRBJ2-3 | . | TRBV4-2 | TGTGCCAGCAGCCAAGGGGAGCGTTACACAGATACGCAGTATTTT | CASSQGERYTDTQYF
TRBD2 | 16 | TRBJ2-5 | . | TRBV6-6 | TGTGCCAGCAGGTCCACACTAGCGGGGGAGGAGGAGACCCAGTACTTC | CASRSTLAGEEETQYF
TRBD1 | 14 | TRBJ1-2 | . | TRBV11-2 | TGTGCCAGCAGCCCCTCAGGGGGATTTTATGGCTACACCTTC | CASSPSGGFYGYTF
. | 14 | TRBJ2-4 | . | TRBV1 | TGCACCAGCAGCAGACTAGCGTGGAAAAACATTCAGTACTTC | CTSSRLAWKNIQYF
TRBD2 | 13 | TRBJ2-7 | few | TRBV7-8 | TGTGCCAGCAGCTCGGCTAGCGGCTACGAGCAGTACTTC | CASSSASGYEQYF
. | 14 | TRBJ2-5 | . | TRBV30 | TGTGCCTGGAGTATTGGGGGGGCGGGTGAGACCCAGTACTTC | CAWSIGGAGETQYF
TRBD2 | 17 | TRBJ2-1 | . | TRBV5-6 | TGTGCCAGCAGCCGACTTCGACTAGCGGGAGGGAACAATGAGCAGTTCTTC | CASSRLRLAGGNNEQFF
. | 17 | TRBJ1-4 | . | TRBV7-2 | TGTGCCAGCAGCTCGGGGAGGCGTGGGGCAACTAATGAAAAACTGTTTTTT | CASSSGRRGATNEKLFF
TRBD1 | 14 | TRBJ1-4 | . | TRBV30 | TGTGCCTGGACAGGGGACAGGACTAATGAAAAACTGTTTTTT | CAWTGDRTNEKLFF
. | 15 | TRBJ2-3 | . | TRBV11-3 | TGTGCCAGCAGCCCAGGGTTAGCCCCCACAGATACGCAGTATTTT | CASSPGLAPTDTQYF
. | 14 | TRBJ2-7 | . | TRBV6-5 | TGTGCCAGCAGTTACGGCGTCGGAGACTACGAGCAGTACTTC | CASSYGVGDYEQYF
. | 17 | TRBJ2-5 | . | TRBV15 | TGTGCCACCAGCAGAGATAGAGTAGCCGATGGTGGAGAGACCCAGTACTTC | CATSRDRVADGGETQYF
TRBD1 | 15 | TRBJ2-3 | . | TRBV5-1 | TGCGCCAGCAGCTTGGCAGGGGGACCCACAGATACGCAGTATTTT | CASSLAGGPTDTQYF
TRBD1 | 13 | TRBJ1-2 | . | TRBV30 | TGTGCCTGGAGTACCGGGACAGGGATCGGCTACACCTTC | CAWSTGTGIGYTF
TRBD2 | 19 | TRBJ2-7 | . | TRBV7-2 | TGTGCCAGCAGCTTAGGTGGACTAGCGGGAACAGGAGTCTCCTACGAGCAGTACTTC | CASSLGGLAGTGVSYEQYF
. | 15 | TRBJ1-1 | few | TRBV7-9 | TGTGCCAGCAGCGCGGAGGGAGGGATCGGCACTGAAGCTTTCTTT | CASSAEGGIGTEAFF
. | 14 | TRBJ1-1 | . | TRBV29-1 | TGCAGCGTCTCCACAGATGGGAGTAGGACTGAAGCTTTCTTT | CSVSTDGSRTEAFF
TRBD2 | 13 | TRBJ2-1 | . | TRBV10-3 | TGTGCCATCAGGGACGGGGGGGGGAATGAGCAGTTCTTC | CAIRDGGGNEQFF
TRBD2 | 15 | TRBJ2-5 | . | TRBV19 | TGTGCCAGTAGTACCCGAGCGGGAGCAGGGGAGACCCAGTACTTC | CASSTRAGAGETQYF
TRBD2 | 11 | TRBJ2-7 | few | TRBV6-5 | TGTGCCAGCACGGGGGGGTGCGAGCAGTACTTC | CASTGGCEQYF
. | 15 | TRBJ2-3 | . | TRBV7-2 | TGTGCCAGCAGCCCCCGGGAAGGACGCACAGATACGCAGTATTTT | CASSPREGRTDTQYF
TRBD1 | 16 | TRBJ1-4 | . | TRBV7-9 | TGTGCCAGCAGCTTCACTGCCGGGACAGTTAATGAAAAACTGTTTTTT | CASSFTAGTVNEKLFF
. | 14 | TRBJ2-5 | . | TRBV5-1 | TGCGCCAGCAGCTTGGACCCCCAGGGGAAGACCCAGTACTTC | CASSLDPQGKTQYF
. | 14 | TRBJ2-7 | . | TRBV19 | TGTGCCAGTAGTACCCAGCGGTCGAGCTACGAGCAGTACTTC | CASSTQRSSYEQYF
. | 16 | TRBJ2-1 | . | TRBV28 | TGTGCCAGTGATATCTCTCTGGGGCAAGGGGACAATGAGCAGTTCTTC | CASDISLGQGDNEQFF
. | 16 | TRBJ1-5 | . | TRBV28 | TGTGCCAGCACCAAAGGAGGGGTCATTAGCAATCAGCCCCAGCATTTT | CASTKGGVISNQPQHF
. | 17 | TRBJ2-7 | . | TRBV5-6 | TGTGCCAGCAGCTTCAGCTTGGCCAGGTTAAGCTCCTACGAGCAGTACTTC | CASSFSLARLSSYEQYF
TRBD1 | 13 | TRBJ2-7 | . | TRBV6-1 | TGTGCCAGCAGTCGACAGGGAACCTACGAGCAGTACTTC | CASSRQGTYEQYF
. | 11 | TRBJ1-1 | few | TRBV19 | TGTGCCAGTTCCGGGATTTCGGAAGCTTTCTTT | CASSGISEAFF
. | 12 | TRBJ2-3 | few | TRBV30 | TGTGCCTGGAGTACCACTACTCTGGCGCAGTATTTT | CAWSTTTLAQYF
. | 16 | TRBJ1-1 | . | TRBV4-2 | TGTGCCAGCAGCCAAGATAACCCCGGCGGGGGCACTGAAGCTTTCTTT | CASSQDNPGGGTEAFF
. | 15 | TRBJ2-5 | once | TRBV7-2 | TGTGCCAGCAGCCCCTCTCCCGCAGTCCAAGAGACCCAGTACTTC | CASSPSPAVQETQYF
. | 11 | TRBJ1-4 | . | TRBV28 | TGTGCCAGTTACAGGAATGAAAAACTGTTTTTT | CASYRNEKLFF